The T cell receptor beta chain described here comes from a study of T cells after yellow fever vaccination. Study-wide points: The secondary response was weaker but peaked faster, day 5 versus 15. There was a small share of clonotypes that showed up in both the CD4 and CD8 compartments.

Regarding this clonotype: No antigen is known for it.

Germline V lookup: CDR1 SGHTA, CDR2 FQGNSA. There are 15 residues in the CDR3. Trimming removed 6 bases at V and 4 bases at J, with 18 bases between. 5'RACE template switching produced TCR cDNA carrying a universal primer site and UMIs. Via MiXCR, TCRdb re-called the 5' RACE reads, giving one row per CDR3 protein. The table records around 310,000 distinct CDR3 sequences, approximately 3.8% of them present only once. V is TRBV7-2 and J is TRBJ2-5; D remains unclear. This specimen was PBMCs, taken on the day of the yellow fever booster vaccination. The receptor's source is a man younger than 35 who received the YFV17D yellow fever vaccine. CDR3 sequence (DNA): TGTGCCAGCAGTTCCCAGCAGGCAGGCCCAGAGACCCAGTACTTC. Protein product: CASSSQQAGPETQYF.